The source of this TCR beta chain is a study of patients and donors after allogeneic stem cell transplantation. This clonotype was counted ten times or more. CDR3 length: 18 residues. Trimming removed 1 base from V and 4 bases from J, with 20 bases in between. Each CDR3 protein gets one entry after TCRdb re-called the RT-PCR reads with MiXCR. The table has more than 55,000 distinct CDR3 sequences, roughly 15% seen once. Material for sequencing was blood, either unsorted or a sorted T cell fraction (not recorded which). This chain joins TRBV12-3 or TRBV12-4 and TRBJ1-5; no clear D gene. This sequence originates from a human donor who was either an allogeneic HSCT recipient or a stem cell or donor lymphocyte infusion donor (not recorded which). It is not recorded whose cells these are; they may come from a transplant donor. The CDR3 loop reads CASSLDIRSPAKNQPQHF. The DNA for the CDR3 is TGTGCCAGCAGTTTAGATATCAGGTCCCCCGCTAAGAATCAGCCCCAGCATTTT.